This entry is about one T cell receptor (beta chain). The antigen remains unidentified. The data were produced by immunoSEQ multiplex PCR, yet TCRdb's version contains in-frame clones alone and is incomplete. The sample contains over 45,000 clones, more than 80% of which appear only once. The sample comes from a study of T cell responses to AZD1222 COVID-19 vaccine. Study-level findings and limits: No repertoire was sampled before or during the peak T cell response, only after it.

The clonotype comes from an adult who received the AZD1222 COVID-19 vaccine. The material was peripheral blood, obtained 28 days after the second AZD1222 dose.

The CDR3 region is CASSDRAQGSETQYF. In nucleotides, the CDR3 is TGTGCCAGCAGCGACAGAGCTCAGGGATCGGAGACCCAGTACTTC. This chain connects TRBV2 to TRBJ2-5, with D maybe TRBD1 (5 bases). From germline, CDR1 is SNHLY and CDR2 FYNNEI. This CDR3 has 15 residues. The germline V and J ends were trimmed by 6 bases and 5 bases, with 19 bases remaining between them.